This entry lists 17 T cell receptor beta chains sequenced from one sample in a study of PD-1 blockade in classical Hodgkin lymphoma. Repertoires were generated with immunoSEQ multiplex PCR, while TCRdb's copy carries only in-frame clones and drops some. The sample holds around 91,000 clones, approximately 80% seen once. All patients experienced relapse after autologous stem cell transplantation, and brentuximab vedotin exposure was variable. Sample: peripheral blood mononuclear cells (PBMCs), taken before the second cycle of nivolumab. The source of these receptors is a human donor with classical Hodgkin lymphoma.

The chain is built from TRBV7-2 and TRBJ2-7, with 15 bases identical to TRBD2. Germline V gene sequence: CDR1 SGHTA, CDR2 FQGNSA. The CDR3 runs 16 residues. V trimming: 1 base; J trimming: 6 bases; junction bases outside the gene matches: 4. The CDR3 coding sequence is TGTGCCAGCAGCTTAGTTGTGGGACTAGCGGGAGGCGAGCAGTACTTC. Amino acids: CASSLVVGLAGGEQYF.

The chain combines TRBV2 with TRBJ2-7; 8 bases fit TRBD2. Germline V gene sequence: CDR1 SNHLY, CDR2 FYNNEI. The J segment lost 4 bases and the V segment lost 4 bases, leaving 18 bases of the junction unmatched. The CDR3 covers 18 residues. The CDR3 region is CASSGTLGGVAGTYEQYF. The DNA of the CDR3 is TGTGCCAGCAGTGGGACCTTAGGGGGGGTAGCGGGAACTTACGAGCAGTACTTC.

This chain joins TRBV18 and TRBJ2-2; tentatively, D is TRBD1 (5 bases). V was trimmed by 3 bases and J by 9 bases, leaving 23 bases between them. This CDR3 comprises 17 residues. Germline lookup yields CDR1 KGHSH and CDR2 LQKENI. CDR3 bases: TGTGCCAGCTCACCCCTGGGGCAGGGCCCTGGTTCACGGGAGCTGTTTTTT. It specifies CASSPLGQGPGSRELFF.

V gene TRBV27 combines with J gene TRBJ2-1, with D perhaps matching TRBD1 (6 bases). The CDR3 sequence is 15 residues long. CDR1 is MNHEY and CDR2 is SMNVEV in the germline V gene (reference sequence). V was clipped by 7 bases and J by 2 bases, with 15 bases between them. The DNA for the CDR3 is TGTGCCAGCACCAAACAGGGTATCACCTACAATGAGCAGTTCTTC. It translates to CASTKQGITYNEQFF.

J is TRBJ2-1 and V is TRBV18; D not resolved. Trimming cost V 5 bases and J 8 bases, with 13 bases left between them. The CDR3 length is 13 residues. Germline V gene data show CDR1 as KGHSH and CDR2 as LQKENI. CDR3 sequence reads: CASSSIDRDEQFF. The DNA of the CDR3 is TGTGCCAGCTCATCCATAGACCGGGATGAGCAGTTCTTC.

The chain employs TRBV4-1 and TRBJ2-7, with D hard to call. In germline, CDR1 is MGHRA, CDR2 YSYEKL. This CDR3 contains 13 residues. Deletions cut 1 base from V and 5 bases from J, with 9 bases between. CDR3 sequence (DNA): TGCGCCAGCAGCCAAGTGTATTCCCACGAGCAGTACTTC. This encodes CASSQVYSHEQYF.

The rearrangement links TRBV2 to TRBJ2-2; 7 nucleotides line up with TRBD2. J was trimmed by 5 bases and V by 2 bases; bases with no gene match: 5. Germline V CDR1 and CDR2: SNHLY, FYNNEI. There are 15 residues in the CDR3. The CDR3 loop is CASSELAGATGELFF. CDR3 DNA sequence: TGTGCCAGCAGTGAACTTGCGGGAGCTACCGGGGAGCTGTTTTTT.

V is TRBV25-1 and J is TRBJ2-1, with 9 bases lining up with TRBD2. Germline-derived CDR1 and CDR2 are MGHDK and SYGVNS. This CDR3 region has 14 residues. V lost 9 bases and J lost 2; bases outside the gene matches: 5. The CDR3 DNA reads TGTGCCAGGACACTAGCGGGTGCCTACAATGAGCAGTTCTTC. This gives the protein CARTLAGAYNEQFF.

The chain carries TRBV11-1 and TRBJ1-1; TRBD1 aligns across 8 bases. The CDR3 extends over 15 amino acids. Germline CDR1 is SGHAT and CDR2 is FQDESV (reference sequence). The V gene end was trimmed by 5 bases and the J gene end by 3 bases; junction bases not matched to a gene: 8. CDR3 sequence reads: CASSKQGGGYTEAFF. The CDR3 DNA sequence: TGTGCCAGCAGCAAACAGGGGGGTGGCTACACTGAAGCTTTCTTT.

This sequence joins TRBV5-4 and TRBJ2-3; maybe TRBD1 (5 bases). The CDR3 spans 16 residues. Per the germline V gene, CDR1 is SGHNT and CDR2 is YYREEE (reference sequence). The V and J ends lost 4 bases and 2 bases respectively, with 17 bases between them. The CDR3 sequence: CASSLRTSWTTDTQYF. Here the CDR3 DNA reads TGTGCCAGCAGCCTCCGGACATCATGGACCACAGATACGCAGTATTTT. Supplemented by reference TRBV5-4 and TRBJ2-3, the full variable domain reads ETGVTQSPTHLIKTRGQQVTLRCSSQSGHNTVSWYQQALGQGPQFIFQYYREEENGRGNFPPRFSGLQFPNYSSELNVNALELDDSALYLCASSLRTSWTTDTQYFGPGTRLTVL.

The rearrangement links TRBV5-1 to TRBJ1-3, with 7 bases matching TRBD1. Germline V gene sequence: CDR1 SGHRS, CDR2 YFSETQ. Trimming cost V 0 bases and J 3 bases; bases outside gene matches: 3. This CDR3 contains 15 residues. The CDR3 spells CASSLVGTDGNTIYF. DNA of the CDR3: TGCGCCAGCAGCTTGGTCGGGACAGATGGAAACACCATATATTTT.

In DNA, the CDR3 is TGTGCCAGCAGCAGCGGACAGTTCTCTGGAAACACCATATATTTT. Encoded protein: CASSSGQFSGNTIYF. The rearrangement links TRBV5-6 to TRBJ1-3; D perhaps matches TRBD1 (6 bases). The CDR3 has 15 residues. Germline V gives CDR1 SGHDT, CDR2 YYEEEE. The V end lost 4 bases, the J end lost 0 bases, and 11 bases lay between the germline ends.

The chain carries TRBV2 and TRBJ2-7, with D possibly matching TRBD1 (6 bases). The CDR3 extends over 13 amino acids. Germline lookup yields CDR1 SNHLY and CDR2 FYNNEI. With 8 bases removed from V and 7 bases from J, the gap between germline ends came to 18 bases. The CDR3 loop reads CASGLLQGQEQYF. As DNA, the CDR3 is TGTGCCAGCGGCCTACTACAGGGTCAGGAGCAGTACTTC.

This chain connects TRBV5-4 to TRBJ2-3; no definite D call. V was cut by 0 bases and J by 0 bases, with 8 bases left in between. CDR1 is SGHNT and CDR2 is YYREEE in the germline V gene (reference sequence). The CDR3 is made up of 15 amino acids. CDR3 amino acids: CASSLGTPSTDTQYF. In DNA form, the CDR3 reads TGTGCCAGCAGCTTGGGCACCCCTAGCACAGATACGCAGTATTTT.

The rearrangement joins TRBV21-1 to TRBJ2-5; the DNA was not compared with TRBD2, the D call given in the table. TRBV21-1 is deemed a pseudogene. The CDR3 runs to 16 residues. In DNA, the CDR3 is TGTGCCAGCAGCACCCAAAAAGGACTTGGGCAAGAGACCCAGTACTTC. It encodes CASSTQKGLGQETQYF.

This sequence joins TRBV19 and TRBJ1-2; 8 nucleotides align to TRBD1. This CDR3 comprises 14 residues. After removal of 4 bases from V and 6 bases from J, the junction contained 7 bases not matched to a gene. The germline V gene encodes CDR1 LNHDA and CDR2 SQIVND (reference sequence). The DNA of the CDR3 is TGTGCCAGTAGTACCCAGGGGGCCGGGCATGGCTACACCTTC. This sequence encodes CASSTQGAGHGYTF. Drawing the rest from reference TRBV19 and TRBJ1-2, the complete variable domain is DGGITQSPKYLFRKEGQNVTLSCEQNLNHDAMYWYRQDPGQGLRLIYYSQIVNDFQKGDIAEGYSVSREKKESFPLTVTSAQKNPTAFYLCASSTQGAGHGYTFGSGTRLTVV.

The J gene is TRBJ2-5, the V gene TRBV11-1, with 11 bases lining up with TRBD1. This CDR3 region has 15 residues. J gave up 5 bases and V 3 bases, and 5 bases lay outside the gene matches. The germline CDR1 and CDR2 sequences are SGHAT and FQDESV (reference sequence). DNA for the CDR3: TGTGCCAGCAGCTTTCGGACAGGGGGCGCTGAGACCCAGTACTTC. Translation gives CASSFRTGGAETQYF.